This TCR beta chain was recorded in a study of blood T cell repertoires in COVID-19. Study-wide context: The study drew acute and convalescent COVID-19 samples from the United States, Italy and Spain. In each case, the material was cDNA or gDNA derived from T cells, B-cell-depleted T cells, or PBMCs.

Germline lookup yields CDR1 MRHNA and CDR2 SNTAGT. V was pared by 7 bases and J by 5 bases, with 6 bases between. There are 11 residues in the CDR3. Original data processing: Quantification of nucleated cells was approximated via reference gene primer amplification. Data came from immunoSEQ multiplex PCR; TCRdb stores just in-frame clones and leaves some out. That table is the source of V, J and clone size, and D and trimming were worked out from the DNA. The profile covers 200,000 to 250,000 clones, with 80% to 85% appearing a single time and around 2% taken by the ten largest. Material for sequencing was peripheral blood. The clonotype originates from an older woman with acute or convalescent COVID-19. The genes are TRBV6-4 and TRBJ1-5; D gene unclear. The DNA of the CDR3 is TGTGCCAGCAAAGGAGATCAGCCCCAGCATTTT. This gives the protein CASKGDQPQHF.